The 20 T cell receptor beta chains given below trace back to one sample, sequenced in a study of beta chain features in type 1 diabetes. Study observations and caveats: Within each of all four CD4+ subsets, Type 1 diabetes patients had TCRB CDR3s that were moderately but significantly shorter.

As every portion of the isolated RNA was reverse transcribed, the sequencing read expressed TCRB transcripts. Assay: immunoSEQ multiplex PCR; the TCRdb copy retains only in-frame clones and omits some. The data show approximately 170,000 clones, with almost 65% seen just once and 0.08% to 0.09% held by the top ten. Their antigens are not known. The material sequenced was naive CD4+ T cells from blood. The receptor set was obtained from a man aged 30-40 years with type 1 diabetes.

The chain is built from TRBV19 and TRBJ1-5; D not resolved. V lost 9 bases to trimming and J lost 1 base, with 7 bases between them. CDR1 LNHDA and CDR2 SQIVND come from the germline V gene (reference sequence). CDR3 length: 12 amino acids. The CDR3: CASNPSNQPQHF. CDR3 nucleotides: TGTGCCAGCAACCCAAGCAATCAGCCCCAGCATTTT. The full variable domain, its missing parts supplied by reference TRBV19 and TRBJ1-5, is DGGITQSPKYLFRKEGQNVTLSCEQNLNHDAMYWYRQDPGQGLRLIYYSQIVNDFQKGDIAEGYSVSREKKESFPLTVTSAQKNPTAFYLCASNPSNQPQHFGDGTRLSIL.

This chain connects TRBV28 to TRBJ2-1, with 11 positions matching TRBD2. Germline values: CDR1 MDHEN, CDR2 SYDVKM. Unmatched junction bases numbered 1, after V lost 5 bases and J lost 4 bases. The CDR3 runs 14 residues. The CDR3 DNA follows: TGTGCCAGCAGTACTAGCGGGGGATACAATGAGCAGTTCTTC. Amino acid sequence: CASSTSGGYNEQFF.

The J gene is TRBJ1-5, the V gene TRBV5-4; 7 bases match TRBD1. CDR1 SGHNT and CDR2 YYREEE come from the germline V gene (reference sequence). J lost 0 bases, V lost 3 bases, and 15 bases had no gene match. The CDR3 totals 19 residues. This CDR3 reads CASSSAIDRASYSNQPQHF. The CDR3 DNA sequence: TGTGCCAGCAGCTCAGCCATTGACAGGGCCAGTTATAGCAATCAGCCCCAGCATTTT.

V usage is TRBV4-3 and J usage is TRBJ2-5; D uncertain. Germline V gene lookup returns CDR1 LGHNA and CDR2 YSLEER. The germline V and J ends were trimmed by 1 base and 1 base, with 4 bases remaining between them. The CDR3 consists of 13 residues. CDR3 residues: CASSQGSQETQYF. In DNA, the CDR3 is TGCGCCAGCAGCCAAGGCAGCCAAGAGACCCAGTACTTC.

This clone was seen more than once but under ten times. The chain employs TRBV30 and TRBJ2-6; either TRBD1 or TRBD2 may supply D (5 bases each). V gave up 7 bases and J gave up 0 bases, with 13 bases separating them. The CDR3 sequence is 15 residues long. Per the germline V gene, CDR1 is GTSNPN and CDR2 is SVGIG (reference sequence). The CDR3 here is CASQGRPSGANVLTF. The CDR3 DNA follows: TGTGCCTCCCAGGGACGGCCCTCTGGGGCCAACGTCCTGACTTTC.

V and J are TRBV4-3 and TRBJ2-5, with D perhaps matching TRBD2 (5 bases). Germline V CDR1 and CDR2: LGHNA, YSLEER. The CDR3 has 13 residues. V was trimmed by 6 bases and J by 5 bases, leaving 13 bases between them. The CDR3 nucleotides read TGCGCCAGCAGTCCGGGGTTTATGGAGACCCAGTACTTC. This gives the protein CASSPGFMETQYF.

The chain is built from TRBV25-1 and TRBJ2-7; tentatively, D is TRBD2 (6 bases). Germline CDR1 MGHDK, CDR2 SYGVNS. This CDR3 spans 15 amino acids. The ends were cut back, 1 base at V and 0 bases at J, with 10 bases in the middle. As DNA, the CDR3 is TGTGCCAGCAGTGAATGGGGGGAGCACTCCTACGAGCAGTACTTC. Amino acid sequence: CASSEWGEHSYEQYF.

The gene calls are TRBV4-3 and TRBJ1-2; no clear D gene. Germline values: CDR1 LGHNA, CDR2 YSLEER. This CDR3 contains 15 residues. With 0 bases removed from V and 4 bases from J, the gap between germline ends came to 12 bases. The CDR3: CASSQELDSVYGYTF. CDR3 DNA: TGCGCCAGCAGCCAAGAACTGGACTCTGTCTATGGCTACACCTTC.

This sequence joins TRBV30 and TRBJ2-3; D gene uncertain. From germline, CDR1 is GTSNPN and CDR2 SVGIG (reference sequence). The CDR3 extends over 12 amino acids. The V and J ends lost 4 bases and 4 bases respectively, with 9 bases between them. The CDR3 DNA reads TGTGCCTGGACAAATCGCGCAGATACGCAGTATTTT. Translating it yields CAWTNRADTQYF.

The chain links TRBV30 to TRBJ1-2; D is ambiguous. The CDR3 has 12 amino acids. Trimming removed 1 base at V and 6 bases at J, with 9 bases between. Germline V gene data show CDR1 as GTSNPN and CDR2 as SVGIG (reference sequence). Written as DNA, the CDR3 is TGTGCCTGGAGTGCGGGTTCCGATGGCTACACCTTC. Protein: CAWSAGSDGYTF.

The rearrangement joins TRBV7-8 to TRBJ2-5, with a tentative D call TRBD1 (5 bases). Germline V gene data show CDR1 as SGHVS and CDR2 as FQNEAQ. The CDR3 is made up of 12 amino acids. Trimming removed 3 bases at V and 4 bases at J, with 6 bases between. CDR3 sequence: CASSFRAETQYF. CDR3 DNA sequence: TGTGCCAGCAGCTTCAGGGCAGAGACCCAGTACTTC.

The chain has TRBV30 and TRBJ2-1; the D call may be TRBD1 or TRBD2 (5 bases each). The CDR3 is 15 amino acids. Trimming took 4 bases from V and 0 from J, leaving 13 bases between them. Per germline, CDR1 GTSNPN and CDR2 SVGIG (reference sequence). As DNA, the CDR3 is TGTGCCTGGACTCGGGGCTCGAGCTCCTACAATGAGCAGTTCTTC. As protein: CAWTRGSSSYNEQFF.

This CDR3 reads CSVEGGGSGYTF. Here the CDR3 DNA reads TGCAGCGTTGAAGGTGGGGGAAGCGGCTACACCTTC. The rearrangement uses TRBV29-1 and TRBJ1-2, with D perhaps matching TRBD1 (5 bases). The CDR3 runs to 12 residues. Trimming pared 1 base from V and 8 bases from J, leaving 11 bases between. Germline CDR1 SQVTM, CDR2 ANQGSEA.

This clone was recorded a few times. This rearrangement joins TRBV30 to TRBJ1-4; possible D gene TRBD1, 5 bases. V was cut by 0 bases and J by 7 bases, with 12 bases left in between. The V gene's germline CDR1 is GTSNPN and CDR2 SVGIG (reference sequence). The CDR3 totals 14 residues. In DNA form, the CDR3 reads TGTGCCTGGAGTGTAAGTGGGGCCGGTGAAAAACTGTTTTTT. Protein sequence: CAWSVSGAGEKLFF.

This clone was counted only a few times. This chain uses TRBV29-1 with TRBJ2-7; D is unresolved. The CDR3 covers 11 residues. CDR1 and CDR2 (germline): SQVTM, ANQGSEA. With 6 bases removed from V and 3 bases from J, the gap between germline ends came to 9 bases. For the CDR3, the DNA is TGCAGCGTCGACTTGGGCTACGAGCAGTACTTC. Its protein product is CSVDLGYEQYF.

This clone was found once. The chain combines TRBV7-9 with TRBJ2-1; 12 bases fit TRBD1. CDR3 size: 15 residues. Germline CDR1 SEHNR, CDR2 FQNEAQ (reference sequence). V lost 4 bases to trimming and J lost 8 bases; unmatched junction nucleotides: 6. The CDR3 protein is CASSWGQGALDEQFF. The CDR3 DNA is TGTGCCAGCAGCTGGGGACAGGGGGCGTTGGATGAGCAGTTCTTC. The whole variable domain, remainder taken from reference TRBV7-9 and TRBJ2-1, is DTGVSQNPRHKITKRGQNVTFRCDPISEHNRLYWYRQTLGQGPEFLTYFQNEAQLEKSRLLSDRFSAERPKGSFSTLEIQRTEQGDSAMYLCASSWGQGALDEQFFGPGTRLTVL.

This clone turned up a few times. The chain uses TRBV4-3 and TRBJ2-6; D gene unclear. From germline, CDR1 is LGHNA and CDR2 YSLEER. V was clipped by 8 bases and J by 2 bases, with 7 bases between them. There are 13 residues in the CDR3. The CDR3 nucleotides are TGCGCCAGCGCGTGGACTGGGGCCAACGTCCTGACTTTC. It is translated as CASAWTGANVLTF.

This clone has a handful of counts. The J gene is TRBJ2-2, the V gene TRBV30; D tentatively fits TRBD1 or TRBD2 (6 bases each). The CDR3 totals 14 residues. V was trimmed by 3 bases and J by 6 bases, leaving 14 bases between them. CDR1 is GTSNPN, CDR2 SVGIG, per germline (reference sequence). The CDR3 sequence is CAWRGGSNPGELFF. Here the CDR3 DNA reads TGTGCCTGGAGAGGGGGGTCTAACCCCGGGGAGCTGTTTTTT.

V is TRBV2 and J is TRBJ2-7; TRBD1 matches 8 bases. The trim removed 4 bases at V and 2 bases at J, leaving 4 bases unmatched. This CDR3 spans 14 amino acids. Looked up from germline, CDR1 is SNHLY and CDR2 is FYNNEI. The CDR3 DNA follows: TGTGCCAGCAGTGTCGGACAGGGAGCCTACGAGCAGTACTTC. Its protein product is CASSVGQGAYEQYF.

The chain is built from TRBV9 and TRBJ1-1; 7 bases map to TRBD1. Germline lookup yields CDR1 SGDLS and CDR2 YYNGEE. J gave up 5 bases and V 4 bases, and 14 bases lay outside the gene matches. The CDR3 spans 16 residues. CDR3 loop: CASSPTGQSSGTEAFF. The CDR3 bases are TGTGCCAGCAGCCCGACGGGACAGTCGTCCGGGACTGAAGCTTTCTTT. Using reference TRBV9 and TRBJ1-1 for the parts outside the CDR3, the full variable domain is DSGVTQTPKHLITATGQRVTLRCSPRSGDLSVYWYQQSLDQGLQFLIQYYNGEERAKGNILERFSAQQFPDLHSELNLSSLELGDSALYFCASSPTGQSSGTEAFFGQGTRLTVV.